This TCR beta chain was documented in a study of blood T cell repertoires in COVID-19. Contact with a PCR-confirmed or clinician-diagnosed COVID-19 case occurred within 2 weeks of entry. Sequenced by immunoSEQ multiplex PCR; TCRdb stores in-frame clones only, minus some. The profile shows about 180,000 clones, 70% to 80% of them singletons. This CDR3 is built from 16 residues. Per the germline V gene, CDR1 is ENHRY and CDR2 is SYGVKD. With 9 bases removed from V and 4 bases from J, the gap between germline ends came to 24 bases. The sequencing sample was made of PBMCs or T cells enriched from blood (not recorded which). The chain links TRBV10-3 to TRBJ1-2; TRBD1 is a possible D gene (6 bases). The sequence derives from a man in his sixties who had been exposed to COVID-19. The CDR3 is CAIAGAGVEYTYGYTF. The CDR3 region has the DNA TGTGCCATTGCAGGGGCAGGAGTCGAGTACACCTATGGCTACACCTTC.